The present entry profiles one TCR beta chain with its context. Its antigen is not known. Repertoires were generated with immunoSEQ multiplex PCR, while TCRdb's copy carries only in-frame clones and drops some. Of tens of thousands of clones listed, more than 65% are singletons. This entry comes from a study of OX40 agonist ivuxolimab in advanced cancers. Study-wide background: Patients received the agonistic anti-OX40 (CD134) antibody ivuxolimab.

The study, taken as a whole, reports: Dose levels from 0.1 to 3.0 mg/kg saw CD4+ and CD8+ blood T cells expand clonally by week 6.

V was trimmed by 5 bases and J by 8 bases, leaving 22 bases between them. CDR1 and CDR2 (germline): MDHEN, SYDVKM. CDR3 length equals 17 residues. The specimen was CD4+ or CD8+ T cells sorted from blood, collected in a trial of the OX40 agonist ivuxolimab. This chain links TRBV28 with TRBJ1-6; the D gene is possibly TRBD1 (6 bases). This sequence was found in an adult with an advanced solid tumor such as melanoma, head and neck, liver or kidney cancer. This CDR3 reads CASSGGGSVTKDSPLHF. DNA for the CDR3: TGTGCCAGCAGTGGAGGGGGATCGGTAACTAAGGATTCACCCCTCCACTTT.